This T cell receptor (beta chain) comes out of a study of type 1 regulatory T cells (dated by TCRdb to the early 2020s). As for the study more broadly: An in vitro protocol by which a Tr1-enriched, alloantigen-specific CD4 T cell product named T-allo10 was generated was characterized in the study. T-allo10 was under clinical evaluation in patients with hematological malignancies receiving allogeneic hematopoietic stem cell transplantation.

In its sample, this clonotype was seen many times. Its antigen is unknown. Within one base of it there is no much larger clone, and no base qualities were kept. Via the germline V gene, CDR1 is ENHRY and CDR2 SYGVKD. The cysteine opens and the phenylalanine closes a CDR3 of 13 amino acids. Only the CDR3 portion is preserved as DNA: 39 bases, with reading frame beginning at the first base. Trimming removed 10 bases from V and 5 bases from J, leaving 12 bases between the germline ends. For sequencing, an Illumina MiSeq was employed. TCRdb's own reprocessing of the public reads used fastp at Q25 and MiXCR and kept productive beta chains. Under each unique CDR3 protein, matching rows form one entry showing the most common genes and DNA. Counted in this sample were about 42,000 distinct CDR3 sequences; 12% of them appeared once. The ten largest clones take up over 7% of the sample. Overall results and qualifications from the work: Compared with non-Tr1 cells, Tr1 cells had a narrower TCR repertoire, and the study took this difference to reflect clonal expansion driven by alloantigen.

The source is a human donor in good health. The chain employs TRBV10-3 and TRBJ1-6; the D gene is unclear. The sample taken for sequencing was cultured non-Tr1 T cells, either the whole culture or a sorted T cell fraction (not recorded which). In light of the paper, this sample's cell subset or site label describes: non-Tr1 population from the T-allo10 product. For the CDR3, the sequence is CATRDTNNSPLHF. DNA sequence: TGTGCCACCCGGGATACTAATAATTCACCCCTCCACTTT.